The entry below describes one T cell receptor (beta chain). Antigen unknown. The sample originates from a study of beta chain features in type 1 diabetes. Every donor provided one heparinised blood draw, which averaged about 120 mL. The CDR3 covers 15 residues. The germline V gene has CDR1 MNHEY and CDR2 SVGAGI. The V end was cut by 5 bases, the J end by 5 bases, with 15 bases between. Study observations and caveats: Patients' naive, central memory and Treg TCRB repertoires seemed closer to one another than those of healthy donors. TCRB CDR3s were moderately but significantly shorter in Type 1 diabetes patients in all four CD4+ subsets. A cDNA-based sequencing approach could over-represent cells with high TCR expression.

Of the isolated RNA, all was reverse transcribed, and so the sequenced material was expressed TCRB transcripts. Some clones are missing from TCRdb's copy, which holds only in-frame ones; the method was immunoSEQ multiplex PCR. The sample lists 500,000 to 700,000 clones; roughly 15% were seen once. The sample comprised naive CD4+ T cells from blood. The sequence was obtained from a man aged 18 to 29 in good health. The chain carries TRBV6-5 and TRBJ2-2; the D gene is possibly TRBD1 (6 bases). The chain's CDR3 is CASSAQGIGTGELFF. The CDR3 bases are TGTGCCAGCAGTGCACAGGGAATCGGGACCGGGGAGCTGTTTTTT.